This record looks at one T cell receptor beta chain sequence and its context. Its antigen target is currently unknown. Nothing much larger sits one base from this clone, and base qualities are not available. The label giving this sample's treatment or condition can be read as: approximately 18 received Ad26.COV2.S at low or high dose, single or two shots; five or six received placebo; per-sample allocation not given. For vaccine and placebo recipients, the sequenced repertoires came from samples collected on day 63 after the first injection. Cohort 1b enrolled around 23 adults aged 18-55 years at a single site in Boston, USA, between 29 July and 7 August 2020. Ad26.COV2.S was a replication-incompetent adenovirus type 26 vector that expressed a prefusion-stabilized SARS-CoV-2 spike protein derived from the original Wuhan strain. This sample is drawn from a study of Ad26.COV2.S vaccination and SARS-CoV-2 variants (dated by TCRdb to about 2021). Background on the whole study: Donors in the vaccine arm were drawn from COV1001, a multicentre, randomized, double-blind, placebo-controlled phase I-IIa trial testing Ad26.COV2.S in healthy adults. Ad26.COV2.S was administered intramuscularly at 5 x 10^10 or 1 x 10^11 viral particles, either as a single shot or as two shots given 56 days apart. Trial participants were randomized into five groups of five: low-dose or high-dose Ad26.COV2.S given once or twice, or placebo on both occasions. Sequencing of the TCRbeta repertoire served to evaluate the specificity and breadth of SARS-CoV-2-reactive T cell receptors following Ad26.COV2.S vaccination. A total of roughly 30 samples were included in the TCR-sequenced set, comprising 19 Ad26.COV2.S vaccine recipients, 5 placebo recipients and 8 SARS-CoV-2 convalescent individuals. Blinding of investigators to trial group allocation was maintained during experiments and outcome assessment.

From the cysteine up to the phenylalanine, the CDR3 has a length of 15 residues. Only the CDR3 DNA is retained, 45 bases long and in frame from the first base. The germline V gene (reference sequence) provides CDR1 SEHNR and CDR2 FQNEAQ. V and J lose 3 bases and 3 bases, and a span of 12 bases separates them. The immunoSEQ Assay was the method used to sequence TCRbeta CDR3 regions. After extraction, genomic DNA underwent amplification by bias-controlled multiplex PCR, followed by high-throughput sequencing. From the authors' description of their analysis: To quantify the absolute abundance of each unique TCRbeta CDR3 region, sequences were collapsed and filtered. Usable DNA was measured by amplifying reference genes present in all nucleated cells, and TCRbeta template counts were normalized to that usable DNA to estimate T cell fraction. Repertoire TCRs were annotated as SARS-CoV-2-specific when V gene, CDR3 amino acid sequence and J gene were exactly matched to a known reactive TCR set. The reference SARS-CoV-2 TCR set came from MIRA and was filtered for enrichment in COVID-19-positive ImmuneCODE repertoires, removing public or cross-reactive TCRs. Based on the MIRA antigens, annotated TCRs were further analysed at the level of specific ORF or position within ORF. Depth was the summed frequency of annotated unique rearrangements, while breadth was defined as annotated unique rearrangements over total unique productive rearrangements. TCR breadth was compared between groups using two-sided Wilcoxon rank-sum tests. This immuneACCESS table, as held by TCRdb, lists in-frame sequences with V and J called but not all clones. Of the missing ones, under half trace to an unresolved V gene in checked studies; the others have no known cause. V and J calls and clone size are those listed in that table; D and trimming were worked out from the DNA. Counted in this sample were roughly 400,000 clones; about nine tenths of them appeared once. Of the sample, around 4.5% falls within the top ten clones.

General findings and caveats noted by the study authors: It was noted by the authors that total T cell responses may have been underestimated by the TCR breadth and depth analyses. Higher spike-specific TCR breadth was observed in Ad26.COV2.S recipients than in placebo recipients (P = 0.0014). Vaccine and placebo recipients had comparable non-spike TCR breadth, which fits with the vaccine containing only spike. After vaccination, spike-specific CD8+ and CD4+ T cell responses were reported to show substantial breadth. Comparing responses between vaccine doses or regimens was not something the study was powered to do.

The chain is made from TRBV7-9 and TRBJ2-1, with no confident D gene call. The TCR was taken from a person aged 18-60 years who received the Ad26.COV2.S COVID-19 vaccine or a placebo. The sequencing used peripheral blood, collected in a trial of Ad26.COV2.S vaccine versus placebo. The CDR3 is CASSFGEWGYNEQFF. The nucleotide sequence reads TGTGCCAGCAGCTTCGGTGAATGGGGCTACAATGAGCAGTTCTTC.